These T cell receptor beta chains were read from a single sample in a study of T cells in Graves' hyperthyroidism and ophthalmopathy. TCRdb ran MiXCR on the multiplex PCR reads and lists one entry per CDR3 protein. The sample lists 400,000 to 550,000 distinct CDR3 sequences, 14% occurring once. Sequenced material: blood. These receptors were collected from a woman under 30 with Graves' hyperthyroidism. CDR3s include the opening cysteine and the closing phenylalanine or tryptophan. Fields, in order: clone size, D gene, V gene, J gene, CDR3 protein, CDR3 DNA. D genes are given only for firm matches. Clone sizes are given selectively: once, few, many, or a class where the clone is expanded.

many	TRBD2	TRBV2	TRBJ2-3	CASSGGDYQSTDTQYF	TGTGCCAGCAGTGGAGGGGACTACCAGAGCACAGATACGCAGTATTTT
many	-	TRBV7-9	TRBJ1-2	CASSFQVSDGWGYTF	TGTGCCAGCAGCTTTCAAGTCTCGGATGGATGGGGCTACACCTTC
-	TRBD2	TRBV19	TRBJ2-3	CASNSRTRDTDTQYF	TGTGCCAGTAATTCCAGGACTAGGGATACAGATACGCAGTATTTT
-	TRBD2	TRBV29-1	TRBJ2-1	CSVLGLAVYNEQFF	TGCAGCGTCCTAGGACTAGCGGTCTACAATGAGCAGTTCTTC
-	-	TRBV2	TRBJ2-3	CASNPARAGWGTDTQYF	TGTGCCAGCAACCCCGCGAGGGCGGGTTGGGGTACAGATACGCAGTATTTT
-	-	TRBV7-3	TRBJ2-1	CASSPGLASYNEQFF	TGTGCCAGCAGCCCTGGGCTAGCGTCCTACAATGAGCAGTTCTTC
-	TRBD1	TRBV19	TRBJ1-6	CASSTPGQGYSPLHF	TGTGCCAGTAGTACCCCGGGACAGGGTTATTCACCCCTCCACTTT
-	TRBD1	TRBV6-1	TRBJ1-2	CASSVQGQNGYTF	TGTGCCAGCAGTGTACAGGGACAGAATGGCTACACCTTC
few	TRBD2	TRBV20-1	TRBJ2-7	CSANSLLAGGPPAHEQYF	TGCAGTGCTAACTCCTTACTAGCGGGAGGGCCACCAGCCCACGAGCAGTACTTC
-	-	TRBV19	TRBJ2-1	CASTSVGSGYNEQFF	TGTGCCAGTACCAGCGTTGGGAGCGGCTACAATGAGCAGTTCTTC
-	TRBD1	TRBV27	TRBJ2-5	CASRGRQGGEETQYF	TGTGCCAGCAGGGGACGACAGGGCGGAGAAGAGACCCAGTACTTC
many	-	TRBV28	TRBJ1-5	CASSPDGMNQPQHF	TGTGCCAGCAGCCCCGACGGAATGAATCAGCCCCAGCATTTT
-	TRBD2	TRBV9	TRBJ2-2	CASSVAPREGRSNTGELFF	TGTGCCAGCAGCGTAGCCCCCCGGGAGGGGAGGTCGAACACCGGGGAGCTGTTTTTT
many	TRBD1	TRBV12-3/TRBV12-4	TRBJ1-4	CASRAPGGVYEKLFF	TGTGCCAGCAGGGCCCCAGGGGGCGTCTATGAAAAACTGTTTTTT
many	-	TRBV6-1	TRBJ2-4	CASSEQVSDIQYF	TGTGCCAGCAGCGAACAGGTCTCGGACATTCAGTACTTC
-	TRBD1	TRBV27	TRBJ1-1	CASSPTGGPVGHTEAFF	TGTGCCAGCAGTCCAACAGGGGGCCCTGTGGGCCACACTGAAGCTTTCTTT
-	-	TRBV9	TRBJ1-2	CASSLPTGTGYTF	TGTGCCAGCAGCCTACCAACGGGGACTGGCTACACCTTC
-	TRBD1	TRBV29-1	TRBJ2-1	CSGSPGQLNEQFF	TGCAGCGGATCCCCGGGACAGCTAAATGAGCAGTTCTTC
many	-	TRBV20-1	TRBJ2-7	CSARGEGRNEQYF	TGCAGTGCTAGGGGAGAGGGGAGGAACGAGCAGTACTTC
many	-	TRBV2	TRBJ1-6	CASRRGDSPLHF	TGTGCCAGCAGACGGGGTGATTCACCCCTCCACTTT
-	-	TRBV6-2/TRBV6-3	TRBJ2-1	CASSYGLAHNEQFF	TGTGCCAGCAGTTATGGATTAGCTCACAATGAGCAGTTCTTC
many	TRBD2	TRBV10-3	TRBJ2-7	CAISVGAGGKYEQYF	TGTGCCATCAGCGTAGGGGCGGGAGGTAAATACGAGCAGTACTTC
many	-	TRBV12-5	TRBJ1-1	CASTGILGTEAFF	TGTGCCTCTACAGGGATTCTGGGCACTGAAGCTTTCTTT
many	TRBD2	TRBV30	TRBJ2-1	CAWGAGGRVVEQFF	TGTGCCTGGGGAGCGGGAGGGCGGGTTGTAGAGCAGTTCTTC
many	TRBD1	TRBV6-1	TRBJ1-1	CASSFDRDTEAFF	TGTGCCAGCAGCTTCGACAGGGATACTGAAGCTTTCTTT
many	-	TRBV3-1	TRBJ1-4	CASSHSHRDPNEKLFF	TGTGCCAGCAGCCACTCCCACCGGGACCCAAATGAAAAACTGTTTTTT